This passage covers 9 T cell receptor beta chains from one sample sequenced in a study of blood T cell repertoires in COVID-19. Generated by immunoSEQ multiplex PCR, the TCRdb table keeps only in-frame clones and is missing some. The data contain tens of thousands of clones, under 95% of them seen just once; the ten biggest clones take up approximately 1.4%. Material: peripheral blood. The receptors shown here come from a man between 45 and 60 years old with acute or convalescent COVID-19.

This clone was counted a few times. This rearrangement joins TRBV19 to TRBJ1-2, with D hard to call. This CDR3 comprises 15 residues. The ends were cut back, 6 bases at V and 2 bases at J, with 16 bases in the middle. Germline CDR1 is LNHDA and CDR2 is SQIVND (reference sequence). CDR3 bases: TGTGCCAGTAGCAACGGAGGGAGTACAAACTATGGCTACACCTTC. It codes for CASSNGGSTNYGYTF.

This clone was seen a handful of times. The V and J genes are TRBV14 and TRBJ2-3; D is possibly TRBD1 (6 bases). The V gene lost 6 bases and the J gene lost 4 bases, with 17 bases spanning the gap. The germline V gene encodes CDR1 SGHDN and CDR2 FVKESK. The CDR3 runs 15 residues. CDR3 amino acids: CASRGHSRGADTQYF. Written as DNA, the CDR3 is TGTGCCAGCAGGGGACACTCAAGAGGGGCAGATACGCAGTATTTT.

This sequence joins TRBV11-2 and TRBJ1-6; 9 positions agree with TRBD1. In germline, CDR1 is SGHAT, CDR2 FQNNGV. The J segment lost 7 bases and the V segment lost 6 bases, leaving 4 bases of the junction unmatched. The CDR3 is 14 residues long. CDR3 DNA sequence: TGTGCCAGCAGTTGGGACAGGGCGAATTCACCCCTCCACTTT. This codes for CASSWDRANSPLHF.

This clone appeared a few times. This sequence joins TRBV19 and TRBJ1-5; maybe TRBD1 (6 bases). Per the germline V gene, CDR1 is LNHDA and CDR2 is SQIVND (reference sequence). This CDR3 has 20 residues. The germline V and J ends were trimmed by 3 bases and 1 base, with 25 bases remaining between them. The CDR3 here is CASSIKGDGRVIWSNQPQHF. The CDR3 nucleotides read TGTGCCAGTAGTATCAAGGGGGACGGACGGGTAATATGGAGCAATCAGCCCCAGCATTTT.

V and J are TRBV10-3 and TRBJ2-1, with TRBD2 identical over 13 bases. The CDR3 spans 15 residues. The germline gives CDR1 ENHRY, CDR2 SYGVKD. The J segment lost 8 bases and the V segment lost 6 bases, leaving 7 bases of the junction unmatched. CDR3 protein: CAIRALAGGPDEQFF. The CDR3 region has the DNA TGTGCCATCAGGGCACTAGCGGGGGGGCCGGATGAGCAGTTCTTC.

CDR3 nucleotides: TGTGCCAGCTCACCCGCGGGGGGGTTTGAAGCTTTCTTT. It encodes CASSPAGGFEAFF. The V call is TRBV18, the J call TRBJ1-1; possible D gene TRBD1, 5 bases. Germline V lookup: CDR1 KGHSH, CDR2 LQKENI. The CDR3 has 13 residues. Trimming took 3 bases from V and 7 from J, leaving 12 bases between them.

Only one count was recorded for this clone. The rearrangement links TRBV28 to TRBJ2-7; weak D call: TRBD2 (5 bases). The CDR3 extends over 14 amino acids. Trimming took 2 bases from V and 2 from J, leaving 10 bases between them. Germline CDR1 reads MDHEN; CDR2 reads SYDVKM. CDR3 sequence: CASSLGGRTYEQYF. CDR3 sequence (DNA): TGTGCCAGCAGTTTAGGAGGCCGGACCTACGAGCAGTACTTC.

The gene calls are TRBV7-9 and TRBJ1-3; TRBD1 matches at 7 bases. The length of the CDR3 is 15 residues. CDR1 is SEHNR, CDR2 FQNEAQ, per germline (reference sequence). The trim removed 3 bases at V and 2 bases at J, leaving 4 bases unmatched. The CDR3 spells CASSFQGVAGNTIYF. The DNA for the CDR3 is TGTGCCAGCAGCTTCCAGGGGGTAGCTGGAAACACCATATATTTT.

CDR3 loop: CASSYSRGAGNQPQHF. CDR3 DNA: TGTGCCAGCAGTTACTCGCGGGGGGCTGGCAATCAGCCCCAGCATTTT. The V and J genes are TRBV6-2 or TRBV6-3 and TRBJ1-5; TRBD1 is a possible D gene (6 bases). V shed 0 bases and J shed 2 bases, with 11 bases lying between them. The CDR3 loop spans 16 amino acids. From germline, CDR1 is MNHEY and CDR2 SVGEGT.